The subject of this entry is one TCR beta chain. Trimming took off 3 bases at V and 2 bases at J, with 11 bases between the two ends. This CDR3 comprises 15 residues. Germline V gives CDR1 SGHVS, CDR2 FQNEAQ. The sample belongs to a study of cytomegalovirus exposure and HLA in healthy donors. Some clones are missing from TCRdb's copy, which holds only in-frame ones; the method was immunoSEQ multiplex PCR. This repertoire shows roughly 330,000 clones, approximately 90% found once; its top ten account for 1.2%. The material sequenced was PBMCs. The chain uses TRBV7-8 and TRBJ1-5; D is perhaps TRBD1 (5 bases). The clonotype originates from a young woman in good health and CMV-seropositive. The CDR3 DNA reads as TGTGCCAGCAGCTTGTCCCGGGACGGCAATCAGCCCCAGCATTTT. It specifies CASSLSRDGNQPQHF.